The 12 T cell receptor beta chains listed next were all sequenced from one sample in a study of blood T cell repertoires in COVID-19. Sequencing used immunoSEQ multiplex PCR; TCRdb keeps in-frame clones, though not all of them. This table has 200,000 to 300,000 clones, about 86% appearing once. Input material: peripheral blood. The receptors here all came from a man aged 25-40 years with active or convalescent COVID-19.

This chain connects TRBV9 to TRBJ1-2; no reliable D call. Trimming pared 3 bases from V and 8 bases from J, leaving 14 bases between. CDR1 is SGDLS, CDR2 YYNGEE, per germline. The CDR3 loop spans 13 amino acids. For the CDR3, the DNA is TGTGCCAGCAGCGGCGGGGTAAGAAAAGGCTACACCTTC. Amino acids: CASSGGVRKGYTF.

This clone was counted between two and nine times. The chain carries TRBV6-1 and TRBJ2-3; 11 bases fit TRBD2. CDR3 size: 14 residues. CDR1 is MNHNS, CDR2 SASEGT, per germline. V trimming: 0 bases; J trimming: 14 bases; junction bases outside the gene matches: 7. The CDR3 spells CASSEAETSGKGYF. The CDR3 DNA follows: TGTGCCAGCAGTGAAGCCGAGACTAGCGGGAAAGGGTATTTT.

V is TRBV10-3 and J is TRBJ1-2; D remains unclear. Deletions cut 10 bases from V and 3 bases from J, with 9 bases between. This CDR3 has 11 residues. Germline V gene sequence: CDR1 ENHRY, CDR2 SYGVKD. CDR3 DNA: TGTGCCACAGGTCAAGACTATGGCTACACCTTC. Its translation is CATGQDYGYTF.

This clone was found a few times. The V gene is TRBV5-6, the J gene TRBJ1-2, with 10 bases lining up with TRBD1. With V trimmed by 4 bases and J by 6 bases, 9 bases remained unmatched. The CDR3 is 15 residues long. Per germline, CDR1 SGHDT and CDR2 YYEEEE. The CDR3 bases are TGTGCCAGCAGCCCGGGGACAGGGGTGGGGAATGGCTACACCTTC. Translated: CASSPGTGVGNGYTF.

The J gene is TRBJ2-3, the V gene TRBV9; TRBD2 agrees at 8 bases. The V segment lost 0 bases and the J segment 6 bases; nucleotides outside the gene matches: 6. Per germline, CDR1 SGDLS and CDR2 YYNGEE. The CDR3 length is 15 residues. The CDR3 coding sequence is TGTGCCAGCAGCGTAGATACGGGGGGGCGGGATACGCAGTATTTT. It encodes CASSVDTGGRDTQYF.

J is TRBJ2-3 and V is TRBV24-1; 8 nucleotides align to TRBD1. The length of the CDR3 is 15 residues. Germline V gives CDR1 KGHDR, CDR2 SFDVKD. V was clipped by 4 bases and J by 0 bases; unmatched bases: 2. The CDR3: CATSEGQGSTDTQYF. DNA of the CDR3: TGTGCCACCAGTGAAGGACAGGGAAGCACAGATACGCAGTATTTT.

CDR3 bases: TGTGCCAGCAGCCCGATTGGTGGGCTAGCGGAAGGCTCCTACAATGAGCAGTTCTTC. Protein: CASSPIGGLAEGSYNEQFF. V usage is TRBV11-2 and J usage is TRBJ2-1, with 7 bases fitting TRBD2. Germline CDR1 SGHAT, CDR2 FQNNGV. The trim removed 5 bases at V and 0 bases at J, leaving 16 bases unmatched. This CDR3 has 19 amino acids.

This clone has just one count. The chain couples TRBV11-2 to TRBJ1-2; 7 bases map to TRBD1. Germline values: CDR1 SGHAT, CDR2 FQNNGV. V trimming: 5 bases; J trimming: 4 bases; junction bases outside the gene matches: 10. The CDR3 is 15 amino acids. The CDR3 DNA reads TGTGCCAGCAGCCCGGGACAGAGGACACTCTATGGCTACACCTTC. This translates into CASSPGQRTLYGYTF.

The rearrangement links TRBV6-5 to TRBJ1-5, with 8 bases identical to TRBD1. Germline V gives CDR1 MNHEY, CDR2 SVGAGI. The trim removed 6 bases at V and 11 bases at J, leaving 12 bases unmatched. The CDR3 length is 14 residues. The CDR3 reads CASSVTGGGGTQHF. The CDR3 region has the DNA TGTGCCAGCAGCGTAACAGGGGGTGGCGGGACCCAGCATTTT.

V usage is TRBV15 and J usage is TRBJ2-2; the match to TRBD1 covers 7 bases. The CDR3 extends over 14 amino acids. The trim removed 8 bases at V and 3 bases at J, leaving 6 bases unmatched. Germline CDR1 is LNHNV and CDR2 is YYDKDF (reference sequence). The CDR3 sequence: CATGQVRDTGELFF. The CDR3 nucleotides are TGTGCCACCGGACAGGTGCGGGACACCGGGGAGCTGTTTTTT.

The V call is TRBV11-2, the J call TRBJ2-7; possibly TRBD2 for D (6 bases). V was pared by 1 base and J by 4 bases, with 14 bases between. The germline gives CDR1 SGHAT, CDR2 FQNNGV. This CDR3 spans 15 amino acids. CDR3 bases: TGTGCCAGCAGCTTAGCTGTAGCCGCGGGGTACGAGCAGTACTTC. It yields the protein CASSLAVAAGYEQYF.

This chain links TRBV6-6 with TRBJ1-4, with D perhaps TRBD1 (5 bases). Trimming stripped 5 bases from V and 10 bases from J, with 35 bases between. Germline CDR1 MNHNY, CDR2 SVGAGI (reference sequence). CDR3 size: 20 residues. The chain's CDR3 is CASSPQGLTGALNGRGKLFF. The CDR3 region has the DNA TGTGCCAGCAGTCCCCAGGGATTAACTGGGGCGCTGAACGGGAGGGGAAAACTGTTTTTT.